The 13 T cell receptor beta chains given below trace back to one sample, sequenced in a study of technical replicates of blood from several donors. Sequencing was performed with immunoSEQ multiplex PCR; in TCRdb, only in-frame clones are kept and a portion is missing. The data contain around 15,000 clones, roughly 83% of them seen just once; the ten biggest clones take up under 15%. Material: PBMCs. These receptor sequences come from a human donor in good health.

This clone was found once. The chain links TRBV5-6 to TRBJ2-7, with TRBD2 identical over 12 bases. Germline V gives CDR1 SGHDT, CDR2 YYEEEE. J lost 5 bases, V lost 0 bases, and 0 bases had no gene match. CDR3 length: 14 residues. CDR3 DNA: TGTGCCAGCAGCTTGGGACTAGCGGGAGACGAGCAGTACTTC. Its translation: CASSLGLAGDEQYF.

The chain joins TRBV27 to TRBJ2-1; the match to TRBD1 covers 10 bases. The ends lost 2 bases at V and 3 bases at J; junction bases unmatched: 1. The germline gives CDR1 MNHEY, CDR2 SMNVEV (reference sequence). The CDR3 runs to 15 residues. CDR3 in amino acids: CASSLGQGGYNEQFF. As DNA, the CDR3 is TGTGCCAGCAGTTTAGGACAGGGGGGCTACAATGAGCAGTTCTTC.

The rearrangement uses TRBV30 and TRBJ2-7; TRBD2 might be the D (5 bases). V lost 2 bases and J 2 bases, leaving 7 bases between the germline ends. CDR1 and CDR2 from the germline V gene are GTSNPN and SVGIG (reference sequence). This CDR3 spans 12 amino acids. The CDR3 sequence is CAWSRRPYEQYF. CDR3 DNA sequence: TGTGCCTGGAGTAGGAGGCCCTACGAGCAGTACTTC.

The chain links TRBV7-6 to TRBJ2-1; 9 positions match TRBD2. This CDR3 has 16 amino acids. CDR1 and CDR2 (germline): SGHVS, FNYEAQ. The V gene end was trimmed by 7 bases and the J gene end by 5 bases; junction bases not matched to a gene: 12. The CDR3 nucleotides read TGTGCCAGCACCATCCAAGCGGGAGGCGGGGACAATGAGCAGTTCTTC. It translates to CASTIQAGGGDNEQFF.

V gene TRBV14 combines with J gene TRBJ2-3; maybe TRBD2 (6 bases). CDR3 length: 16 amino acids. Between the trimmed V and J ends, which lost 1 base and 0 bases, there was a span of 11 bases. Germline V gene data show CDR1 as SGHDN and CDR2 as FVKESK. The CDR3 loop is CASSQVGGGSTDTQYF. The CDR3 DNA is TGTGCCAGCAGCCAAGTTGGGGGAGGAAGCACAGATACGCAGTATTTT.

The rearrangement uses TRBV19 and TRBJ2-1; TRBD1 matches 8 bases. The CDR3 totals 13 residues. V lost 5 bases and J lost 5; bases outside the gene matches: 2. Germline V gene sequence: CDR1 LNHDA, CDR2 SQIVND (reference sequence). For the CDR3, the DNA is TGTGCCAGTAGTGGCAGGGGGCACAATGAGCAGTTCTTC. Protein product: CASSGRGHNEQFF.

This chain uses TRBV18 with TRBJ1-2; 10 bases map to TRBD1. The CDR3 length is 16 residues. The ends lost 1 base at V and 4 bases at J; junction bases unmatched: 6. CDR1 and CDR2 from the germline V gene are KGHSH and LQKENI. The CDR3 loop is CASSPRGTGATYGYTF. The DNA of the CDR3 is TGTGCCAGCTCACCACGAGGGACAGGGGCTACCTATGGCTACACCTTC.

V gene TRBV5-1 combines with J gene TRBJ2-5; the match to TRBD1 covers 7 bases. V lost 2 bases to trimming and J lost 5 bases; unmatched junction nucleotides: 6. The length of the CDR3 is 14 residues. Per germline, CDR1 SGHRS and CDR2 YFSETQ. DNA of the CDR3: TGCGCCAGCAGCTTAACAGGGGTTTTGGAGACCCAGTACTTC. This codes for CASSLTGVLETQYF.

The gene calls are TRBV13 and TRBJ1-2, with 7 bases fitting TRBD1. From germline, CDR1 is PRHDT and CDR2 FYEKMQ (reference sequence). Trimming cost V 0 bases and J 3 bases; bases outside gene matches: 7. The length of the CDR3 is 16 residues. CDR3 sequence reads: CASSLGLRRGHYGYTF. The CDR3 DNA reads TGTGCCAGCAGCTTAGGCCTGAGGAGGGGGCACTATGGCTACACCTTC.

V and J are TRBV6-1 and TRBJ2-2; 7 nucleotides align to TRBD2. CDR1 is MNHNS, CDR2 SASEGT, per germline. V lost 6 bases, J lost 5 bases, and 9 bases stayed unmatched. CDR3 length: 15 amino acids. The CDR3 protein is CASRGLGGGTGELFF. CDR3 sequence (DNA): TGTGCCAGCAGAGGACTAGGCGGTGGTACCGGGGAGCTGTTTTTT.

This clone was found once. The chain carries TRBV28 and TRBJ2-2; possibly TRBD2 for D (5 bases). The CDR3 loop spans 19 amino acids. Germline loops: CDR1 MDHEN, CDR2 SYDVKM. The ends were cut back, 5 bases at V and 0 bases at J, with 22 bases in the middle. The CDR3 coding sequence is TGTGCCAGCAGTCGATTTGGGTGGAGCGGCAACACGAACACCGGGGAGCTGTTTTTT. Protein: CASSRFGWSGNTNTGELFF.

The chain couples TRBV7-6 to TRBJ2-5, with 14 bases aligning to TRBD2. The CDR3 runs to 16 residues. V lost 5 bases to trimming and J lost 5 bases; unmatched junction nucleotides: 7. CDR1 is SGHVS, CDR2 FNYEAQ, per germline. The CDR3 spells CASSAIGTSGSETQYF. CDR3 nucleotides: TGTGCCAGCAGCGCCATTGGGACTAGCGGGAGTGAGACCCAGTACTTC. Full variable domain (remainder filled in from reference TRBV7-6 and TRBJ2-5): GAGVSQSPRYKVTKRGQDVALRCDPISGHVSLYWYRQALGQGPEFLTYFNYEAQQDKSGLPNDRFSAERPEGSISTLTIQRTEQRDSAMYRCASSAIGTSGSETQYFGPGTRLLVL.

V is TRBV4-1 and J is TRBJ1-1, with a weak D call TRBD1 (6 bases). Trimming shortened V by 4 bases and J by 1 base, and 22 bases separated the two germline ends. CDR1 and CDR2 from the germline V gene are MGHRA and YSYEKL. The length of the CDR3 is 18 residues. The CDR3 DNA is TGCGCCAGCAGCCCGGGAAGAGACAGGTTCAGCGCGAACACTGAAGCTTTCTTT. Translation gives CASSPGRDRFSANTEAFF.